Below, 27 T cell receptor beta chains from the same sample are listed, as sequenced in a study of molecular identifiers for immune sequencing clone quantification. TCRdb used MiXCR to reprocess the PCR reads, holding one entry per CDR3 protein. The data show some 88,000 distinct CDR3 sequences, approximately 22% seen once. Sequenced: naive CD8+ T cells from blood, with Jurkat cell RNA spiked in. Subset: FACS-sorted CD8+CD4-CCR7+CD45RA+ naive T cells. All receptors derive from a human donor in good health. Some libraries in this study had Jurkat cell RNA spiked in.

The J gene is TRBJ2-2, the V gene TRBV10-2; 8 bases fit TRBD2. The trim removed 3 bases at V and 5 bases at J, leaving 8 bases unmatched. The CDR3 contains 16 residues. Germline V gene data show CDR1 as WSHSY and CDR2 as SAAADI. CDR3 amino acids: CASSDEAGGPTGELFF. In DNA form, the CDR3 reads TGCGCCAGCAGTGACGAGGCGGGAGGCCCGACCGGGGAGCTGTTTTTT.

There are many counts of this clonotype. The chain uses TRBV7-2 and TRBJ2-1; TRBD2 aligns across 10 bases. With V trimmed by 5 bases and J by 2 bases, 3 bases remained unmatched. Per the germline V gene, CDR1 is SGHTA and CDR2 is FQGNSA. The CDR3 is made up of 15 amino acids. CDR3 DNA: TGTGCCAGCAGCCAACTAGCGGGGCCCTACAATGAGCAGTTCTTC. This gives the protein CASSQLAGPYNEQFF.

This clonotype occurred many times. The V gene is TRBV27, the J gene TRBJ1-5; 11 nucleotides align to TRBD1. CDR1 and CDR2 (germline): MNHEY, SMNVEV (reference sequence). Trimming at V came to 4 bases and at J to 5 bases, leaving 10 bases not matched to a gene. This CDR3 contains 17 residues. DNA of the CDR3: TGTGCCAGCAGTTCCGCCGGGACAGGGGGGTACGATCAGCCCCAGCATTTT. Translation gives CASSSAGTGGYDQPQHF.

This clonotype was counted ten times or more. V usage is TRBV5-1 and J usage is TRBJ2-3; unclear D gene. V lost 6 bases and J lost 7, with 9 bases in between. Germline CDR1 and CDR2: SGHRS and YFSETQ. The CDR3 covers 11 residues. The CDR3 nucleotides read TGCGCCAGCACCTCTGAAAATACGCAGTATTTT. Protein product: CASTSENTQYF.

This clonotype was counted a few times. The V and J genes are TRBV4-2 and TRBJ2-5; TRBD2 matches 9 bases. The CDR3 runs 20 residues. Trimming cost V 1 base and J 0 bases; bases outside gene matches: 15. The germline V gene encodes CDR1 LGHNA and CDR2 YNFKEQ. This CDR3 reads CASSQGMSSGNPAYQETQYF. As DNA, the CDR3 is TGTGCCAGCAGCCAAGGGATGTCTAGCGGGAATCCCGCATACCAAGAGACCCAGTACTTC.

This clonotype was recorded at least ten times. The DNA for the CDR3 is TGTGCCAGCAGTTTCCGTAACGCCCCAGGTTTTAGCTCTGGGGCCAACGTCCTGACTTTC. The encoded protein is CASSFRNAPGFSSGANVLTF. The genes are TRBV12-3 or TRBV12-4 and TRBJ2-6; D call uncertain. Between the trimmed V and J ends, which lost 3 bases and 0 bases, there was a span of 21 bases. This CDR3 comprises 20 residues.

Notes on this clonotype: Without the conserved terminal phenylalanine or tryptophan, this CDR3 likely stems from a read error. The DNA is omitted, as the CDR3 cannot be located on it reliably, and the CDR3 follows TCRdb's listing. This chain joins TRBV7-9 and TRBJ1-1; the table assigns TRBD1, which was not confirmed against the DNA. Germline CDR1 and CDR2: SEHNR and FQNEAQ (reference sequence). Termini included, the CDR3 measures 15 amino acids. CDR3 protein: CASSTQGAVNTETFL.

About this clonotype itself: A much larger clone lies a single base off, so this may be a read error. This chain uses TRBV25-1 with TRBJ2-2; tentatively, D is TRBD1 (6 bases). The CDR3 consists of 14 residues. Germline V gene lookup returns CDR1 MGHDK and CDR2 SYGVNS. The CDR3, as DNA: TGTGCCAGCAGTGGGACAGCTTACACCGGGGAGCTGCTTTTT. Translation gives CASSGTAYTGELLF.

For this clonotype: One base away lies a much larger clone, so this may be a sequencing read error. The J gene is TRBJ1-1, the V gene TRBV6-6; D unclear. Germline CDR1 and CDR2: MNHNY and SVGAGI (reference sequence). This CDR3 is 16 amino acids long. CDR3 loop: CASSYPVVAANTEASF. CDR3 bases: TGTGCCAGCAGTTACCCAGTAGTTGCAGCTAACACTGAAGCTTCCTTT.

As regards this clonotype: This may be a read error, as it is one base from a much larger clone. The chain joins TRBV7-9 to TRBJ2-1; 10 positions agree with TRBD2. The CDR3 is 18 residues long. Looked up from germline, CDR1 is SEHNR and CDR2 is FQNEAQ (reference sequence). DNA of the CDR3: TGTGTCAGCAGCTTAGGATCTAGCGGGAGAGTATTGGGGAATGAGCAGTTCTTC. As protein: CVSSLGSSGRVLGNEQFF.

At least ten counts were recorded for this clonotype. The chain combines TRBV27 with TRBJ2-2; D remains unclear. V lost 6 bases to trimming and J lost 4 bases, with 12 bases between them. Germline V gene sequence: CDR1 MNHEY, CDR2 SMNVEV (reference sequence). The CDR3 is 14 amino acids. Written as DNA, the CDR3 is TGTGCCAGCAGCGGCGGTCTGTCCACCGGGGAGCTGTTTTTT. It is translated as CASSGGLSTGELFF.

This clonotype was observed at least ten times. The V call is TRBV7-9, the J call TRBJ2-1; D uncertain. Germline values: CDR1 SEHNR, CDR2 FQNEAQ (reference sequence). This CDR3 has 13 residues. The ends were cut back, 5 bases at V and 5 bases at J, with 10 bases in the middle. The CDR3 DNA reads TGTGCCAGCAGCCCGTGGACGGACAATGAGCAGTTCTTC. Its protein is CASSPWTDNEQFF.

This clonotype was detected many times. The rearrangement joins TRBV11-2 to TRBJ2-2; 8 bases line up with TRBD1. This CDR3 spans 17 amino acids. The junction had 9 bases not matched to a gene; V was cut back by 2 bases and J by 4 bases. Germline CDR1 SGHAT, CDR2 FQNNGV. CDR3 sequence reads: CASSLSQGAPTTGELFF. The CDR3 region has the DNA TGTGCCAGCAGCTTATCCCAGGGGGCGCCGACCACCGGGGAGCTGTTTTTT.

This clonotype appeared many times. The chain uses TRBV29-1 and TRBJ2-7; a possible D gene is TRBD1 (5 bases). The V end lost 2 bases, the J end lost 2 bases, and 10 bases lay between the germline ends. Germline V gives CDR1 SQVTM, CDR2 ANQGSEA. The CDR3 contains 13 residues. The CDR3 DNA is TGCAGCGTTGAATCGCCAGGGACCTACGAGCAGTACTTC. It translates to CSVESPGTYEQYF.

This clonotype was seen at least ten times. This chain connects TRBV14 to TRBJ2-7, with unresolved D. Trimming took 0 bases from V and 4 from J, leaving 7 bases between them. Germline CDR1 is SGHDN and CDR2 is FVKESK. The CDR3 runs to 13 residues. The CDR3: CASSQEGFYEQYF. The CDR3 region has the DNA TGTGCCAGCAGCCAAGAGGGGTTTTACGAGCAGTACTTC.

The rearrangement uses TRBV5-1 and TRBJ2-1; 8 positions match TRBD1. The CDR3 has 15 amino acids. V trimming: 3 bases; J trimming: 7 bases; junction bases outside the gene matches: 9. The germline CDR1 and CDR2 sequences are SGHRS and YFSETQ. Written as DNA, the CDR3 is TGCGCCAGCAGCTCCCCCCGGGACAGGATTAATGAGCAGTTCTTC. Amino acid sequence: CASSSPRDRINEQFF.

V usage is TRBV30 and J usage is TRBJ2-7, with 9 bases identical to TRBD2. Germline loops: CDR1 GTSNPN, CDR2 SVGIG (reference sequence). CDR3 size: 14 residues. CDR3 sequence (DNA): TGTGTCTGCGATAAGGGACTAGCTTTATACGAGCAGTACTTC. Translated, it gives CVCDKGLALYEQYF.

Remarks on this clonotype: Since a much larger clone is just one base distant, this may be a read error. The chain has TRBV29-1 and TRBJ2-2; D gene ambiguous. Germline V lookup: CDR1 SQVTM, CDR2 ANQGSEA. The CDR3 consists of 14 residues. The CDR3 loop is CNVGVGAGTGELFF. In nucleotides, the CDR3 is TGCAACGTTGGAGTTGGAGCCGGCACCGGGGAGCTGTTTTTT.

This clonotype was counted ten times or more. The chain recombines TRBV27 with TRBJ2-4, with TRBD2 matching over 12 bases. Trimming took 5 bases from V and 0 from J; bases not matched to a gene: 8. CDR1 is MNHEY and CDR2 is SMNVEV in the germline V gene (reference sequence). The CDR3 runs to 18 residues. CDR3 region: CASSILAGGPPAKNIQYF. CDR3 DNA sequence: TGTGCCAGCAGTATTCTAGCGGGAGGGCCCCCAGCCAAAAACATTCAGTACTTC.

With respect to this clonotype: A clone one base away is much larger, so this may be a read error. The chain combines TRBV7-9 with TRBJ2-7, with D perhaps TRBD1 or TRBD2 (5 bases each). V gave up 4 bases and J gave up 3 bases, with 13 bases separating them. This CDR3 has 14 residues. Germline loops: CDR1 SEHNR, CDR2 FQNEAQ (reference sequence). CDR3 in DNA: TGTGCCAGCAGCTCCGGGACCGCTGACTACGAGCAGTACTTC. Translation: CASSSGTADYEQYF.

This chain links TRBV18 with TRBJ2-1, with D tentatively TRBD1 (7 bases). The germline CDR1 and CDR2 sequences are KGHSH and LQKENI. Trimming cost V 3 bases and J 3 bases, with 18 bases left between them. The CDR3 contains 17 residues. The CDR3 region has the DNA TGTGCCAGCTCACCGCCTGCGGGGACAGTACTCTACAATGAGCAGTTCTTC. Its protein product is CASSPPAGTVLYNEQFF.

This clonotype was seen many times. The chain recombines TRBV30 with TRBJ1-1; no clear D gene. Germline V gene sequence: CDR1 GTSNPN, CDR2 SVGIG (reference sequence). With 3 bases removed from V and 5 bases from J, the gap between germline ends came to 13 bases. The CDR3 covers 13 residues. The CDR3 DNA reads TGTGCCTGGAGAATAGGAGTAGGAACTGAAGCTTTCTTT. This codes for CAWRIGVGTEAFF.

In this sample, this clonotype turned up many times. J is TRBJ2-5 and V is TRBV2; possible D gene TRBD2, 6 bases. The CDR3 covers 16 residues. CDR1 SNHLY and CDR2 FYNNEI come from the germline V gene. V lost 7 bases, J lost 4 bases, and 22 bases lay in between. The CDR3 here is CASNGDTPRGSETQYF. DNA of the CDR3: TGTGCCAGCAACGGCGATACTCCCCGGGGGTCAGAGACCCAGTACTTC.

This clonotype was counted many times. The chain has TRBV10-3 and TRBJ2-3; D may be TRBD1 (5 bases). The V gene lost 2 bases and the J gene lost 0 bases, with 12 bases spanning the gap. The CDR3 is made up of 16 amino acids. Per germline, CDR1 ENHRY and CDR2 SYGVKD. CDR3 residues: CAISEGAGPSTDTQYF. As DNA, the CDR3 is TGTGCCATCAGTGAGGGGGCAGGCCCTAGCACAGATACGCAGTATTTT.

This clonotype was counted at least ten times. This sequence joins TRBV7-9 and TRBJ2-1, with TRBD1 as a possible D gene (6 bases). The germline gives CDR1 SEHNR, CDR2 FQNEAQ (reference sequence). V was clipped by 5 bases and J by 6 bases, with 20 bases between them. CDR3 length: 16 amino acids. The CDR3: CASSLRPGQGINEQFF. CDR3 DNA: TGTGCCAGCAGCCTAAGACCGGGGCAGGGGATCAATGAGCAGTTCTTC. The full variable domain, its missing parts supplied by reference TRBV7-9 and TRBJ2-1, is DTGVSQNPRHKITKRGQNVTFRCDPISEHNRLYWYRQTLGQGPEFLTYFQNEAQLEKSRLLSDRFSAERPKGSFSTLEIQRTEQGDSAMYLCASSLRPGQGINEQFFGPGTRLTVL.

With respect to this clonotype: A read error may produce the germline difference seen at one junction end. The J gene is TRBJ2-1, the V gene TRBV5-3, with 11 bases aligning to TRBD2. TRBV5-3 is designated an ORF whose function remains uncertain. This CDR3 region has 17 residues. The CDR3 bases are TGTGCCAGCAGCTTGGAGGCTAGCGGGGGGACCTACAATGAGCAGTTCTTC. It is translated as CASSLEASGGTYNEQFF.

Comment on this clonotype: Given a much more abundant clone one base away, this may be a read error. The J gene is TRBJ2-6, the V gene TRBV9; tentative D call: TRBD1 (5 bases). From germline, CDR1 is SGDLS and CDR2 YYNGEE. The CDR3 has 16 residues. CDR3 region: CASSVEASSGANVPTF. The CDR3 nucleotides are TGTGCCAGCAGCGTAGAGGCCAGCTCTGGGGCCAACGTCCCGACTTTC.